The sample holds a few counts of the clone carrying this TCR beta chain. The data belong to a study of blood T cell repertoires in COVID-19. Across the study: Sources were T cells, B-cell-depleted T cells, or PBMCs; the material itself was cDNA or gDNA.

Per germline, CDR1 LGHDT and CDR2 YNNKEL (reference sequence). The CDR3 is 14 residues long. After removal of 5 bases from V and 5 bases from J, the junction contained 8 bases not matched to a gene. In the original analysis: Reference gene primer amplification gave estimated nucleated cell counts. Libraries were prepared by immunoSEQ multiplex PCR; TCRdb keeps only in-frame clonotypes and omits some of them. The DNA was the basis for D and trimming; V, J and clone size are from that table. Here the sample spans around 71,000 clones, 86% being singletons. The sample taken for sequencing was peripheral blood. The sequence derives from a woman aged 60 to 75 with acute or convalescent COVID-19. The chain joins TRBV3-1 (or the pseudogene TRBV3-2) to TRBJ1-1; the match to TRBD1 covers 7 bases. The DNA for the CDR3 is TGTGCCAGCAGCAGACAGGGCGGCGAGACTGAAGCTTTCTTT. As protein: CASSRQGGETEAFF.